These 11 T cell receptor beta chains share one sample of origin, sequenced in a study of cytomegalovirus exposure and HLA in healthy donors. It was with 60 Vbeta and 13 Jbeta primers that the PCR ran. TCRdb's copy holds only in-frame clones and misses some; the assay was immunoSEQ multiplex PCR. The table shows 52,000 or so clones, with roughly 73% occurring only once. Sequenced material: PBMCs. These receptors came from a woman in her thirties or forties in good health and CMV-seropositive.

This rearrangement joins TRBV6-1 to TRBJ1-6, with D possibly matching TRBD1 (5 bases). Trimming removed 6 bases from V and 5 bases from J, with 14 bases in between. Per the germline V gene, CDR1 is MNHNS and CDR2 is SASEGT. There are 15 residues in the CDR3. CDR3 in amino acids: CASRALDSNNSPLHF. CDR3 nucleotide sequence: TGTGCCAGCAGGGCCCTTGACAGTAATAATTCACCCCTCCACTTT.

About this clone: Sequence at one end of the junction differs from germline and may be a read error. The chain has TRBV6-5 and TRBJ2-3; 7 nucleotides match TRBD1. Germline lookup yields CDR1 MNHEY and CDR2 SVGAGI. The CDR3 is 15 amino acids. The CDR3 sequence is CASSDSQGSTDTQYF. The CDR3 DNA reads as TGTGCCAGCAGTGACTCACAGGGGAGCACAGATACGCAGTATTTT.

The chain is built from TRBV6-5 and TRBJ1-1, with D maybe TRBD1 (5 bases). In germline, CDR1 is MNHEY, CDR2 SVGAGI. V lost 7 bases, J lost 5 bases, and 8 bases lay in between. There are 11 residues in the CDR3. CDR3 sequence (DNA): TGTGCCAGCATGGGGGGGACTGAAGCTTTCTTT. Its translation: CASMGGTEAFF.

The CDR3 DNA follows: TGTGCCAGCAGTGGTCGGACAGTGATGAACACTGAAGCTTTCTTT. Protein product: CASSGRTVMNTEAFF. This chain joins TRBV6-1 and TRBJ1-1; weak D call: TRBD1 (6 bases). CDR1 and CDR2 from the germline V gene are MNHNS and SASEGT. This CDR3 is 15 amino acids long. V was clipped by 4 bases and J by 0 bases, with 12 bases between them.

This clone turned up a few times. The V call is TRBV10-2, the J call TRBJ1-1; D perhaps matches TRBD1 (5 bases). CDR1 and CDR2 (germline): WSHSY, SAAADI. The CDR3 is 15 residues long. V shed 3 bases and J shed 4 bases, with 15 bases lying between them. For the CDR3, the DNA is TGCGCCAGCAGTGACCCCCGAGGAGGGACCACTGAAGCTTTCTTT. This sequence encodes CASSDPRGGTTEAFF.

CDR3 in amino acids: CASSPSSAGLTSGEQFF. The CDR3 region has the DNA TGTGCCAGCAGCCCATCCTCAGCGGGGCTAACGTCAGGTGAGCAGTTCTTC. This chain joins TRBV4-2 and TRBJ2-1, with TRBD2 matching over 7 bases. The V and J ends lost 4 bases and 9 bases, in that order; junction bases with no gene match: 18. Germline V gene sequence: CDR1 LGHNA, CDR2 YNFKEQ. The CDR3 spans 17 residues.

CDR3 amino acids: CASSGGQVFAEAFF. In DNA, the CDR3 is TGTGCCAGCAGCGGGGGACAGGTATTCGCTGAAGCTTTCTTT. This chain uses TRBV5-4 with TRBJ1-1; 8 bases are shared with TRBD1. The V and J ends lost 4 bases and 6 bases, in that order; junction bases with no gene match: 8. Looked up from germline, CDR1 is SGHNT and CDR2 is YYREEE (reference sequence). The CDR3 runs to 14 residues. Together with reference TRBV5-4 and TRBJ1-1, the CDR3 gives the full variable domain: ETGVTQSPTHLIKTRGQQVTLRCSSQSGHNTVSWYQQALGQGPQFIFQYYREEENGRGNFPPRFSGLQFPNYSSELNVNALELDDSALYLCASSGGQVFAEAFFGQGTRLTVV.

The J gene is TRBJ2-3, the V gene TRBV4-1; TRBD2 matches at 9 bases. This CDR3 region has 17 residues. V lost 0 bases and J lost 2; bases outside the gene matches: 6. CDR1 is MGHRA and CDR2 is YSYEKL in the germline V gene. In DNA, the CDR3 is TGCGCCAGCAGCCAAGATTCTGCTAGCGGGGTCACAGATACGCAGTATTTT. Its translation is CASSQDSASGVTDTQYF.

CDR3 region: CASSLDQGNTEAFF. CDR3 bases: TGTGCCAGCAGCTTAGATCAGGGGAACACTGAAGCTTTCTTT. The chain combines TRBV7-6 with TRBJ1-1; a weak D match, TRBD1 (5 bases). CDR1 is SGHVS and CDR2 is FNYEAQ in the germline V gene. This CDR3 region has 14 residues. V lost 1 base to trimming and J lost 1 base, with 7 bases between them. Together with reference TRBV7-6 and TRBJ1-1, the CDR3 gives the full variable domain: GAGVSQSPRYKVTKRGQDVALRCDPISGHVSLYWYRQALGQGPEFLTYFNYEAQQDKSGLPNDRFSAERPEGSISTLTIQRTEQRDSAMYRCASSLDQGNTEAFFGQGTRLTVV.

The chain is built from TRBV30 and TRBJ1-2; 9 bases are a match to TRBD1. The CDR3 runs to 15 residues. The V gene end was trimmed by 2 bases and the J gene end by 7 bases; junction bases not matched to a gene: 11. The germline V gene has CDR1 GTSNPN and CDR2 SVGIG (reference sequence). The CDR3 sequence: CAWSITQGARSGYTF. In DNA form, the CDR3 reads TGTGCCTGGAGTATAACACAGGGGGCGCGTAGTGGCTACACCTTC.

The chain links TRBV6-5 to TRBJ2-7; D is possibly TRBD2 (7 bases). Trimming took off 5 bases at V and 5 bases at J, with 19 bases between the two ends. The CDR3 has 15 residues. Germline V gene lookup returns CDR1 MNHEY and CDR2 SVGAGI. The CDR3 DNA reads as TGTGCCAGCAGTCCCCCGGGGGGCGGGGGCAACGAGCAGTACTTC. Its translation: CASSPPGGGGNEQYF.